The 27 T cell receptor beta chains presented below share a single source sample, sequenced in a study of molecular identifiers for immune sequencing clone quantification. MiXCR, run by TCRdb on the PCR reads, gives a single entry per CDR3 protein. The sample lists 490,000 or so distinct CDR3 sequences, over 20% occurring once. Sequences were obtained from naive CD8+ T cells from blood, with Jurkat cell RNA spiked in. The sample's subset: FACS-sorted CD8+CD4-CCR7+CD45RA+ naive T cells. The receptor source for this set is a human donor in good health. Some libraries in this study had Jurkat cell RNA spiked in.

This chain joins TRBV19 and TRBJ2-1, with 8 bases fitting TRBD1. The germline gives CDR1 LNHDA, CDR2 SQIVND (reference sequence). Unmatched junction bases numbered 7, after V lost 5 bases and J lost 7 bases. The CDR3 runs 14 residues. CDR3 protein: CASSEGQGINEQFF. The CDR3 DNA follows: TGTGCCAGTAGTGAAGGACAGGGTATTAATGAGCAGTTCTTC. Full variable domain (missing parts from reference TRBV19 and TRBJ2-1): DGGITQSPKYLFRKEGQNVTLSCEQNLNHDAMYWYRQDPGQGLRLIYYSQIVNDFQKGDIAEGYSVSREKKESFPLTVTSAQKNPTAFYLCASSEGQGINEQFFGPGTRLTVL.

This clonotype showed up just a few times. The chain is built from TRBV27 and TRBJ2-3, with 8 bases aligning to TRBD2. The CDR3 sequence is 18 residues long. With V trimmed by 0 bases and J by 4 bases, 12 bases remained unmatched. Germline assignment: CDR1 MNHEY and CDR2 SMNVEV (reference sequence). Here the CDR3 reads CASSLSIPSGGRPDTQYF. The CDR3 DNA is TGTGCCAGCAGTTTATCGATACCGAGCGGGGGCCGCCCAGATACGCAGTATTTT.

V gene TRBV28 combines with J gene TRBJ2-1, with 8 bases fitting TRBD1. The V gene's germline CDR1 is MDHEN and CDR2 SYDVKM. The V and J ends lost 5 bases and 6 bases, in that order; junction bases with no gene match: 9. The CDR3 extends over 15 amino acids. CDR3 sequence (DNA): TGTGCCAGCAGTCTTGGACAGGGAATACGCAATGAGCAGTTCTTC. This translates into CASSLGQGIRNEQFF.

V and J are TRBV7-9 and TRBJ1-4; TRBD1 is a possible D gene (6 bases). Germline loops: CDR1 SEHNR, CDR2 FQNEAQ (reference sequence). The V and J ends lost 4 bases and 9 bases respectively, with 15 bases between them. There are 14 residues in the CDR3. The CDR3 DNA sequence: TGTGCCAGCAGCTCCCCGACAGGCTCGCAAAAACTGTTTTTT. Its protein is CASSSPTGSQKLFF.

This clonotype was counted at least ten times. This chain's CDR3 is CSVRTEDNEKLFF. The CDR3 bases are TGCAGCGTTAGGACGGAGGATAATGAAAAACTGTTTTTT. The gene calls are TRBV29-1 and TRBJ1-4; the D is unclear. Germline CDR1 reads SQVTM; CDR2 reads ANQGSEA. The CDR3 consists of 13 residues. Trimming removed 5 bases at V and 4 bases at J, with 11 bases between.

The chain couples TRBV19 to TRBJ1-1; tentative D call: TRBD1 (6 bases). With 3 bases removed from V and 4 bases from J, the gap between germline ends came to 12 bases. Germline V gene data show CDR1 as LNHDA and CDR2 as SQIVND (reference sequence). The CDR3 runs to 14 residues. The chain's CDR3 is CASSMGGQGTEAFF. The CDR3 nucleotides read TGTGCCAGTAGTATGGGGGGGCAGGGCACTGAAGCTTTCTTT.

This clonotype was counted many times. This chain uses TRBV5-4 with TRBJ1-1; D uncertain. Trimming took off 0 bases at V and 5 bases at J, with 14 bases between the two ends. CDR1 and CDR2 (germline): SGHNT, YYREEE (reference sequence). This CDR3 region has 15 residues. The DNA of the CDR3 is TGTGCCAGCAGCTTGGTTTTAGGGATAGGGACTGAAGCTTTCTTT. Translating it yields CASSLVLGIGTEAFF.

This clonotype appeared once. At one end, the junction sequence differs from germline, possibly due to a read error. The chain links TRBV19 to TRBJ2-5; possible D gene TRBD2, 7 bases. The CDR3 covers 17 residues. Germline V gene sequence: CDR1 LNHDA, CDR2 SQIVND (reference sequence). The CDR3, as DNA: TGTGCCAGTAGTACCCTCCCTCCAGGGGCGGGGGAAGAGGCCCAGTACTTC. Amino acid sequence: CASSTLPPGAGEEAQYF.

About this clonotype: A read error may explain this, as a much larger clone is one base away. The gene calls are TRBV5-6 and TRBJ1-1; TRBD1 might be the D (6 bases). Per germline, CDR1 SGHDT and CDR2 YYEEEE. This CDR3 spans 12 amino acids. The CDR3 region has the DNA TGTGCCAGCAGCTCCCACAGGGCTGAAGCTCTCTTT. Its translation: CASSSHRAEALF.

This clonotype was detected only a few times. J is TRBJ1-3 and V is TRBV5-6; D unclear. Germline V lookup: CDR1 SGHDT, CDR2 YYEEEE. The V end lost 0 bases, the J end lost 0 bases, and 7 bases lay between the germline ends. This CDR3 is built from 15 residues. The CDR3 DNA follows: TGTGCCAGCAGCTTGGGACGGAACTCTGGAAACACCATATATTTT. This gives the protein CASSLGRNSGNTIYF.

V and J are TRBV29-1 and TRBJ2-2; no clear D gene. Trimming shortened V by 7 bases and J by 4 bases, and 13 bases separated the two germline ends. The CDR3 is 13 residues long. Germline values: CDR1 SQVTM, CDR2 ANQGSEA. The CDR3 coding sequence is TGCAGCGCCGACTTATTGAGCACCGGGGAGCTGTTTTTT. This translates into CSADLLSTGELFF.

V is TRBV5-1 and J is TRBJ1-1; D is uncertain. Germline CDR1 and CDR2: SGHRS and YFSETQ. V lost 2 bases to trimming and J lost 6 bases, with 11 bases between them. The CDR3 extends over 13 amino acids. CDR3 bases: TGCGCCAGCAGCTTCAGCGCGCCGTCTGAAGCTTTCTTT. Protein product: CASSFSAPSEAFF.

This clonotype has ten or more counts. The chain is built from TRBV6-5 and TRBJ2-3, with unresolved D. This CDR3 comprises 15 residues. Germline assignment: CDR1 MNHEY and CDR2 SVGAGI. Trimming removed 7 bases from V and 1 base from J, with 15 bases in between. This chain's CDR3 is CASTSDLMGTDTQYF. CDR3 bases: TGTGCCAGCACCTCGGACCTCATGGGCACAGATACGCAGTATTTT.

Only a few counts were recorded for this clonotype. V usage is TRBV28 and J usage is TRBJ2-1; no clear D. This CDR3 has 13 amino acids. Germline V lookup: CDR1 MDHEN, CDR2 SYDVKM. V was trimmed by 7 bases and J by 2 bases, leaving 9 bases between them. The CDR3: CASIGHTYNEQFF. DNA of the CDR3: TGTGCCAGCATAGGGCACACCTACAATGAGCAGTTCTTC.

At least ten counts were recorded for this clonotype. The rearrangement joins TRBV12-3 or TRBV12-4 to TRBJ1-1; 7 bases fit TRBD1. The CDR3 runs 14 residues. V lost 7 bases, J lost 5 bases, and 10 bases stayed unmatched. The CDR3 nucleotides are TGTGCCAGCACCTTACAGGGGCGGCAAACTGAAGCTTTCTTT. Translating it yields CASTLQGRQTEAFF.

The V and J genes are TRBV29-1 and TRBJ1-1; D ambiguous. The V end was cut by 5 bases, the J end by 2 bases, with 9 bases between. CDR3 length: 12 residues. Germline-derived CDR1 and CDR2 are SQVTM and ANQGSEA. The CDR3 DNA is TGCAGCGTTTGGCAGGACAACACTGAAGCTTTCTTT. Its protein is CSVWQDNTEAFF. The variable domain in full, completed from reference TRBV29-1 and TRBJ1-1, reads SAVISQKPSRDICQRGTSLTIQCQVDSQVTMMFWYRQQPGQSLTLIATANQGSEATYESGFVIDKFPISRPNLTFSTLTVSNMSPEDSSIYLCSVWQDNTEAFFGQGTRLTVV.

This clonotype was picked up many times. The gene calls are TRBV20-1 and TRBJ2-1; unclear D gene. Germline CDR1 is DFQATT and CDR2 is SNEGSKA (reference sequence). The CDR3 is 15 amino acids. Trimming removed 1 base from V and 2 bases from J, with 12 bases in between. CDR3 bases: TGCAGTGCTAGAGTCATGGCGACCGCCTACAATGAGCAGTTCTTC. Translated: CSARVMATAYNEQFF.

The V gene is TRBV9, the J gene TRBJ1-5; D uncertain. The germline V and J ends were trimmed by 2 bases and 4 bases, with 13 bases remaining between them. The V gene's germline CDR1 is SGDLS and CDR2 YYNGEE. The CDR3 spans 15 residues. The CDR3 DNA follows: TGTGCCAGCAGCGTTGGAGCCGCTGAAAATCAGCCCCAGCATTTT. Amino acid sequence: CASSVGAAENQPQHF.

Of note for this clonotype: This may arise from a read error, as a much more abundant clone is one base away. CDR3 nucleotide sequence: TGTGCCAGCGGTATATCACCGGGACTAAACTATGGCTACACCTTC. Translating it yields CASGISPGLNYGYTF. The chain carries TRBV12-3 or TRBV12-4 and TRBJ1-2; TRBD1 might be the D (5 bases). With 8 bases removed from V and 2 bases from J, the gap between germline ends came to 18 bases. The CDR3 runs to 15 residues.

The chain couples TRBV6-5 to TRBJ2-5; the D call may be TRBD1 or TRBD2 (5 bases each). This CDR3 spans 15 amino acids. Germline V lookup: CDR1 MNHEY, CDR2 SVGAGI. V was pared by 5 bases and J by 1 base, with 14 bases between. In DNA form, the CDR3 reads TGTGCCAGCAGTGCAGGGTTCGGAGGCCAAGAGACCCAGTACTTC. It codes for CASSAGFGGQETQYF.

This chain joins TRBV4-3 and TRBJ2-7, with D perhaps matching TRBD2 (6 bases). The CDR3 is 14 residues long. Trimming took 1 base from V and 7 from J, leaving 14 bases between them. Per germline, CDR1 LGHNA and CDR2 YSLEER. The CDR3 DNA reads TGCGCCAGCAGCCAAGGTAGAGGAGGGTGGGAGCAGTACTTC. Amino acid sequence: CASSQGRGGWEQYF.

The V call is TRBV20-1, the J call TRBJ2-7, with TRBD2 identical over 10 bases. Trimming took 4 bases from V and 2 from J; bases not matched to a gene: 8. The germline V gene has CDR1 DFQATT and CDR2 SNEGSKA (reference sequence). This CDR3 is built from 15 residues. The CDR3, as DNA: TGCAGTGCTAAAGAGACTAGCGGGCTGACCTACGAGCAGTACTTC. Residues: CSAKETSGLTYEQYF.

This sequence joins TRBV7-8 and TRBJ1-1, with a tentative D call TRBD1 (5 bases). V lost 4 bases and J lost 5, with 17 bases in between. CDR3 size: 15 residues. Germline values: CDR1 SGHVS, CDR2 FQNEAQ. This CDR3 reads CASSYTGVLGTEAFF. CDR3 nucleotide sequence: TGTGCCAGCAGCTACACAGGCGTTTTGGGGACTGAAGCTTTCTTT.

This clonotype was seen more than once but under ten times. V is TRBV20-1 and J is TRBJ2-7; TRBD1 matches at 9 bases. The CDR3 length is 14 residues. V lost 4 bases and J lost 5; bases outside the gene matches: 9. Per the germline V gene, CDR1 is DFQATT and CDR2 is SNEGSKA (reference sequence). The CDR3 protein is CSATSRDRADEQYF. CDR3 DNA sequence: TGCAGTGCTACGAGCCGGGACAGGGCCGACGAGCAGTACTTC.

This clonotype was picked up many times. The CDR3, as DNA: TGTGCCAGCAGCCAAGGGGTTGGAACTGAAGCTTTCTTT. It specifies CASSQGVGTEAFF. The chain combines TRBV3-1 with TRBJ1-1; D gene uncertain. Trimming removed 1 base from V and 5 bases from J, with 8 bases in between. The CDR3 is 13 amino acids. Germline V gene data show CDR1 as LGHDT and CDR2 as YNNKEL (reference sequence).

As regards this clonotype: Possible read error: a much larger clone is one base away. The V gene is TRBV7-2, the J gene TRBJ2-5; tentatively, D is TRBD2 (5 bases). V shed 5 bases and J shed 5 bases, with 12 bases lying between them. The germline CDR1 and CDR2 sequences are SGHTA and FQGNSA. This CDR3 has 13 amino acids. The CDR3 is CASSPGRGETQYF. The DNA of the CDR3 is TGTGCCAGCAGCCCTGGACGGGGTGAGACCCAGTACTTC.

This clonotype turned up a few times. Since a much larger clone is just one base distant, this may be a read error. DNA of the CDR3: TGTGCCAGCAGTCCTCGGACAGGGGATCGGCCCCAGCATTTT. This gives the protein CASSPRTGDRPQHF. This chain links TRBV6-6 with TRBJ1-5; 9 positions match TRBD1. The CDR3 length is 14 residues. Per germline, CDR1 MNHNY and CDR2 SVGAGI (reference sequence). V was clipped by 5 bases and J by 9 bases; unmatched bases: 8.